This T cell receptor (beta chain) was identified during a study of post-analysis software for immune sequencing data. V was shortened by 4 bases and J by 7 bases, with 12 bases between the two germline ends. Per the germline V gene, CDR1 is SGHRS and CDR2 is YFSETQ. The CDR3 has 14 residues. This clonotype has more than one count but fewer than ten. Its antigen remains unknown. Study results and limitations: Patients carried a few TRBV segments more frequently than controls did, and TRBV5-6, TRBV5-1 and TRBV20-1 were among them. The F measure placed samples prepared in the same batch into strongly shared clusters. The normalized Chao1 diversity of multiple sclerosis patients was significantly lower than that of controls.

cDNA libraries of TCR beta carried unique molecular identifiers. In TCRdb, the PCR reads were re-called with MiXCR into one record per CDR3 protein. The sample records 450,000 to 650,000 distinct CDR3 sequences, roughly 45% being singletons. The chain carries TRBV5-1 and TRBJ1-6; no firm D call. What was sequenced was blood. This clonotype was sampled from a girl aged 10-17 years with multiple sclerosis. CDR3 coding DNA: TGCGCCAGCAGCCACTCAGAACCGAATTCACCCCTCCACTTT. Translation: CASSHSEPNSPLHF.